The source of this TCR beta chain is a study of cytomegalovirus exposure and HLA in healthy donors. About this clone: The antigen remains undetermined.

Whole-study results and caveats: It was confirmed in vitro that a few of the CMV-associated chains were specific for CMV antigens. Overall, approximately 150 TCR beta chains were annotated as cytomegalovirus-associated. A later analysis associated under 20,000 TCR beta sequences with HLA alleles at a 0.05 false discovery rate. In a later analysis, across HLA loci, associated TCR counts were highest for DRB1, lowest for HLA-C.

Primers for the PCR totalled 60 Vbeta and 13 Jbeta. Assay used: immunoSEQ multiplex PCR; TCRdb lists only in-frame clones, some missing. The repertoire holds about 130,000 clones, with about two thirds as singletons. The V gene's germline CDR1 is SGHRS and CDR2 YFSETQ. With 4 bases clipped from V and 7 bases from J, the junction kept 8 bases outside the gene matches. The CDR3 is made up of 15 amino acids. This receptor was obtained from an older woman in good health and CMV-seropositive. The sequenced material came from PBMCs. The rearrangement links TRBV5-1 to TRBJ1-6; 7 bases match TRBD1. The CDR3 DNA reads TGCGCCAGCAGCCATACAGGGGATGCGAATTCACCCCTCCACTTT. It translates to CASSHTGDANSPLHF.